This TCR beta chain emerged from a study of T cell responses to AZD1222 COVID-19 vaccine. Overall study results and limits: The donors showed a predominance of white British ancestry and of females, with possible underestimation of clonal diversity. Seropositive at baseline were only a handful of AZD1222 recipients.

Only in-frame clones appear in the TCRdb table, and some are missing; sequencing was by immunoSEQ multiplex PCR. The repertoire holds 110,000 to 150,000 clones, with more than 75% as singletons. This CDR3 spans 15 amino acids. CDR1 is LNHDA and CDR2 is SQIVND in the germline V gene (reference sequence). V gave up 5 bases and J gave up 7 bases; unmatched junction bases: 10. On this clone: The antigen is not known.

The TCR was taken from an adult who received the AZD1222 COVID-19 vaccine. Specimen: peripheral blood, collected 28 days after the second AZD1222 dose. The chain couples TRBV19 to TRBJ1-5, with 8 bases fitting TRBD1. The CDR3 DNA reads TGTGCCAGTAGTCTCGACAGGGGCACCAGGCAGCCCCAGCATTTT. It codes for CASSLDRGTRQPQHF.